These 8 T cell receptor beta chains were sequenced from one sample in a study of blood T cell repertoires in COVID-19. Here immunoSEQ multiplex PCR was the method, and the copy in TCRdb shows in-frame clones only, minus some. This table holds roughly 140,000 clones, 80% found once. The sample comprised peripheral blood. The receptors stem from a man in his 60s with acute or convalescent COVID-19.

V gene TRBV7-2 combines with J gene TRBJ1-2, with 7 bases lining up with TRBD1. V gave up 5 bases and J gave up 2 bases; unmatched junction bases: 2. The CDR3 spans 13 residues. The germline V gene encodes CDR1 SGHTA and CDR2 FQGNSA. The CDR3 loop reads CASSPGQNYGYTF. Here the CDR3 DNA reads TGTGCCAGCAGCCCGGGACAGAACTATGGCTACACCTTC.

The chain carries TRBV5-5 and TRBJ1-1, with D unclear. The CDR3 covers 14 residues. Trimming removed 3 bases from V and 1 base from J, with 10 bases in between. The germline gives CDR1 SGHKS, CDR2 YYEKEE (reference sequence). The CDR3 DNA reads as TGTGCCAGCAGCTGGGAGGGTGGGAACACTGAAGCTTTCTTT. This sequence encodes CASSWEGGNTEAFF.

V gene TRBV12-3 or TRBV12-4 combines with J gene TRBJ1-5, with a weak D call TRBD1 (6 bases). The V gene lost 10 bases and the J gene lost 3 bases, with 13 bases spanning the gap. This CDR3 has 13 residues. The CDR3 loop is CATSTGLNQPQHF. The DNA for the CDR3 is TGTGCCACCTCGACAGGCCTCAATCAGCCCCAGCATTTT.

The rearrangement uses TRBV28 and TRBJ1-4; D remains unclear. The CDR3 totals 14 residues. Deletions cut 1 base from V and 4 bases from J, with 7 bases between. CDR1 is MDHEN, CDR2 SYDVKM, per germline. CDR3 nucleotides: TGTGCCAGCAGTTTATCAGGAGGTAATGAAAAACTGTTTTTT. Translation: CASSLSGGNEKLFF. The whole variable domain, filled in from reference TRBV28 and TRBJ1-4, reads DVKVTQSSRYLVKRTGEKVFLECVQDMDHENMFWYRQDPGLGLRLIYFSYDVKMKEKGDIPEGYSVSREKKERFSLILESASTNQTSMYLCASSLSGGNEKLFFGSGTQLSVL.

In regard to this clone: This specimen includes other DNA sequences encoding the same CDR3. The CDR3 protein is CASSLSAGVYGYTF. The CDR3 DNA follows: TGTGCCAGCAGTTTATCGGCCGGGGTTTATGGCTACACCTTC. V gene TRBV27 combines with J gene TRBJ1-2; unclear D gene. The ends were cut back, 0 bases at V and 5 bases at J, with 10 bases in the middle. The CDR3 has 14 residues. Germline CDR1 and CDR2: MNHEY and SMNVEV (reference sequence).

The CDR3 DNA reads TGCGCCAGCAGCTTGCCGGGAGGCACAGATACGCAGTATTTT. Protein: CASSLPGGTDTQYF. This chain connects TRBV5-1 to TRBJ2-3; the D gene is possibly TRBD2 (6 bases). CDR1 SGHRS and CDR2 YFSETQ come from the germline V gene. The CDR3 runs 14 residues. The germline V and J ends were trimmed by 1 base and 1 base, with 7 bases remaining between them.

This clone is a singleton in its sample. V usage is TRBV19 and J usage is TRBJ1-3, with 8 bases identical to TRBD1. V was pared by 6 bases and J by 0 bases, with 4 bases of the junction left unmatched. The CDR3 extends over 15 amino acids. Per germline, CDR1 LNHDA and CDR2 SQIVND (reference sequence). The chain's CDR3 is CASSWTGPSGNTIYF. The DNA of the CDR3 is TGTGCCAGTAGCTGGACAGGGCCCTCTGGAAACACCATATATTTT.

The chain links TRBV6-1 to TRBJ1-4; weak D call: TRBD1 (5 bases). The CDR3 length is 14 residues. The V and J ends lost 3 bases and 8 bases respectively, with 13 bases between them. Germline CDR1 reads MNHNS; CDR2 reads SASEGT. CDR3 sequence reads: CASSDPGKGEKLFF. In DNA, the CDR3 is TGTGCCAGCAGTGATCCAGGGAAGGGAGAAAAACTGTTTTTT.